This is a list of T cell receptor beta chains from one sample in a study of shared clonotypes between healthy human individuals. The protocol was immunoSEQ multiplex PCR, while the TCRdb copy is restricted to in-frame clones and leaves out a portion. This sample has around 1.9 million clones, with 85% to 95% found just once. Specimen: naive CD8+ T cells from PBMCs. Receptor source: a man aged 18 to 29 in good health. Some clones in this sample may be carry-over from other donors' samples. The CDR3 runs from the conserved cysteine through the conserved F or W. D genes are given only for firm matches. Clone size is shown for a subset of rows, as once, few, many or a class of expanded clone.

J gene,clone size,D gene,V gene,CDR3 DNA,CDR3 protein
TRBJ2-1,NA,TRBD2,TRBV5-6,TGTGCCAGCAGCTTGGCTGGGACTAGCGGGAGAGATTCCTACAATGAGCAGTTCTTC,CASSLAGTSGRDSYNEQFF
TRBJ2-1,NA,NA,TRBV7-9,TGTGCCAGCAGCGGTAGCGAGAGATACAATGAGCAGTTCTTC,CASSGSERYNEQFF
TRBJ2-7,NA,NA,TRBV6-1,TGTGCCAGCAGAAAGGGTCTTTCCTACGAGCAGTACTTC,CASRKGLSYEQYF
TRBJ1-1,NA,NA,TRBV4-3,TGCGCCAGCAGCCGAGTCATAGGACCTGAAGCTTTCTTT,CASSRVIGPEAFF
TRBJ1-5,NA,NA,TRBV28,TGTGCCAGCAGGGCGGCTCTGGATAGCAATCAGCCCCAGCATTTT,CASRAALDSNQPQHF
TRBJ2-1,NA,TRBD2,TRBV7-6,TGTGCCAGCAGCCCCCTCCTGGTTAGCGGGAAGTGGATTGAGCAGTTCTTC,CASSPLLVSGKWIEQFF
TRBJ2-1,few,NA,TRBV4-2,TGTGCCAGCAGCCAGACAAGGAGGCAGGGGACCATCGACGAGCAGTTCTTC,CASSQTRRQGTIDEQFF
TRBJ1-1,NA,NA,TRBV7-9,TGTGCCAGCAGCTTAGGGGGTTCTGAAGCTTTCTTT,CASSLGGSEAFF
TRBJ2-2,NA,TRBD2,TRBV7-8,TGTGCCAGCAGCTTGGGACTAGCGGGAGTTAACACCGGGGAGCTGTTTTTT,CASSLGLAGVNTGELFF
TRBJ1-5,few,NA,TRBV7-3,TGTGCCAGCAGCTTAACCCCGGGTCAGCCCCAGCATTTT,CASSLTPGQPQHF
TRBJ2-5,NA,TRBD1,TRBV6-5,TGTGCCAGCAGTTACCCACGGACAGGGGGCCCCGAGACCCAGTACTTC,CASSYPRTGGPETQYF
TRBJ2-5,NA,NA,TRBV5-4,TGTGCCAGCAGCTTGGATGTGGAGACCCAGTACTTC,CASSLDVETQYF
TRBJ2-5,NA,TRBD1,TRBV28,TGTGCCAGCAGTTTCTCTCCGCAAAGCGTGTGGAGACAGGGGAAAGAGACCCAGTACTTC,CASSFSPQSVWRQGKETQYF
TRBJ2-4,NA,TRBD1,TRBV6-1,TGTGCCAGCAGTGAAATGTGGACAGGGAAGAGGGCCAAAAACATTCAGTACTTC,CASSEMWTGKRAKNIQYF
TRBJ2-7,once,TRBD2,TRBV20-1,TGCAGTGCTAGGCCTAGCGGCGAGCAGTACTTC,CSARPSGEQYF
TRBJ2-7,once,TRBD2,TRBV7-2,TGTGCCAGCAGTTCTAGCCGGGGGGACTACGAGCAGTACTTC,CASSSSRGDYEQYF
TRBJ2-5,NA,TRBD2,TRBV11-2,TGTGCCAGCAGCCTTTATGGTGGACTAGGTCAAGAGACCCAGTACTTC,CASSLYGGLGQETQYF
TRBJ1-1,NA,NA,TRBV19,TGTGCCAGTAGTATTCGGCAGGGGAACACTGAAGCTTTCTTT,CASSIRQGNTEAFF
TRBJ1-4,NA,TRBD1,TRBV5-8,TGTGCCAGCAGCTTAACTCTCCCTCGTGAAGGGGGCAGTGAAAAACTGTTTTTT,CASSLTLPREGGSEKLFF
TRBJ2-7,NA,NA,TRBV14,TGTGCCAGCAGCCAAGAGGCGGCCCACCTAGAGCAGTACTTC,CASSQEAAHLEQYF
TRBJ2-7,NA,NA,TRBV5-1,TGCGCCAGCAGCTTGGGTTCAGGGACCTACGAGCAGTACTTC,CASSLGSGTYEQYF
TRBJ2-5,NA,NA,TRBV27,TGTGCCAGCAGTTTAATAGAGAGGGAGACCCAGTACTTC,CASSLIERETQYF
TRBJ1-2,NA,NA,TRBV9,TGTGCCAGCAGCCTGTTCGGCACGGACGATGGCTACACCTTC,CASSLFGTDDGYTF
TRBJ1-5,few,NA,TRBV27,TGTGCCAGCAGTTCCCCGAATCAGCCCCAGCATTTT,CASSSPNQPQHF
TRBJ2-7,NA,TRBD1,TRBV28,TGTGCCAGCAGTCCACATACTACCTGGACAGGGTTCCCCACCTACGAGCAGTACTTC,CASSPHTTWTGFPTYEQYF
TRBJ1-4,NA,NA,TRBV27,TGTGCCAGCAGTTTATCGTGGGGGGCGTCGAATGAAAAACTGTTTTTT,CASSLSWGASNEKLFF
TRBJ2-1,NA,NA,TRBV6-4,TGTGCCAGCAGTGACTTAACTAATGAGCAGTTCTTC,CASSDLTNEQFF
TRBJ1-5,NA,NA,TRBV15,TGTGCCACCAGCAGAGATTTCGGGGGGAGCAATCAGCCCCAGCATTTT,CATSRDFGGSNQPQHF
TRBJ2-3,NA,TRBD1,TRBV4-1,TGCGCCAGCAGCCCCAGGGACAGGGGAAGCACAGATACGCAGTATTTT,CASSPRDRGSTDTQYF
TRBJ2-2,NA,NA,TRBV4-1,TGCGCCAGCAGCCAAGATCTGGGGGTAGCCGGGGAGCTGTTTTTT,CASSQDLGVAGELFF
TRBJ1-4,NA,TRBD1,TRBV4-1,TGCGCCAGCAGCCAAGATGCCCCAGGGGGCGTCCTTAATGAAAAACTGTTTTTT,CASSQDAPGGVLNEKLFF
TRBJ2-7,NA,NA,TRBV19,TGTGCCAGTAGTTCCCGCGGGTCCCCCGCCAGATACGAGCAGTACTTC,CASSSRGSPARYEQYF
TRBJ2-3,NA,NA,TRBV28,TGTGCCAGCAGTTCCCGGGGCCTGAGCACAGATACGCAGTATTTT,CASSSRGLSTDTQYF
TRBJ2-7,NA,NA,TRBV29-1,TGCAGCGTTGGGGGATTGTACGAGCAGTACTTC,CSVGGLYEQYF
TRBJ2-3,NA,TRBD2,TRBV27,TGTGCCAGCAGTTTGAGCCCCGGACTAGTTCCTGATACGCAGTATTTT,CASSLSPGLVPDTQYF
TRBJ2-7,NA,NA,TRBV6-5,TGTGCCAGCGAGGGGGGGTTCTCCTACGAGCAGTACTTC,CASEGGFSYEQYF
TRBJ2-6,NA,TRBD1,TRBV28,TGTGCCAGCAGTATACATACAGGGGCTGGGGCCAACGTCCTGACTTTC,CASSIHTGAGANVLTF
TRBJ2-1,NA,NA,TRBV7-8,TGTGCCAGCAGACGTAGTCGGGATGGCAATGAGCAGTTCTTC,CASRRSRDGNEQFF
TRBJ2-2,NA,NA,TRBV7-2,TGTGCCAGCAGCTTATATCGGGGACCGTCGAACACCGGGGAGCTGTTTTTT,CASSLYRGPSNTGELFF
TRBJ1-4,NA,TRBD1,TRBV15,TGTGCCACCAGCAGTAGACAGGGGGCTGAAAAACTGTTTTTT,CATSSRQGAEKLFF
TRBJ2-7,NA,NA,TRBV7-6,TGTGCCAGCAGCTCCGGCCTCTACGAGCAGTACTTC,CASSSGLYEQYF
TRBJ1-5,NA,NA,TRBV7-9,TGTGCCAGCAGCTTAGAAAGTAGCAATCAGCCCCAGCATTTT,CASSLESSNQPQHF
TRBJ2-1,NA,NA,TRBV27,TGTGCCAGCTATTCCGCAGGGGTGCGGAATGAGCAGTTCTTC,CASYSAGVRNEQFF
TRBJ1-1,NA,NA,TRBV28,TGTGCCAGCAGTTCCGGGGGGTACGAAGCTTTCTTT,CASSSGGYEAFF
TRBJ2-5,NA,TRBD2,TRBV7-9,TGTGCCAGCAGCTCGCGCGGGACTAGCGCCGAAGAGACCCAGTACTTC,CASSSRGTSAEETQYF
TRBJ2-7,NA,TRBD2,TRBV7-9,TGTGCCAGCAGCTTTCCCAAGTCCCCCCTAGCGGCTACCTACGAGCAGTACTTC,CASSFPKSPLAATYEQYF
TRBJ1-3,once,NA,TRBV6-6,TGTGCCAGCAGTTACGGATGGGGGACGCAGGGAAACACCATATATTTT,CASSYGWGTQGNTIYF
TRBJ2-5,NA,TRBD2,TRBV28,TGTGCCAGCAGTCCCCATACTAGCGGGAGTTCAGAGACCCAGTACTTC,CASSPHTSGSSETQYF
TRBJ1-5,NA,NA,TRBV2,TGTGCCAGCAGTGTACAGGTATATAGCAATCAGCCCCAGCATTTT,CASSVQVYSNQPQHF
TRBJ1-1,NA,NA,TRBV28,TGTGCCAGCAGTACGACAGATGAAGCTTTCTTT,CASSTTDEAFF
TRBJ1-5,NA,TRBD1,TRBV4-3,TGCGCCAGCAGCCAAGACAGGGGGAACAATCAGCCCCAGCATTTT,CASSQDRGNNQPQHF
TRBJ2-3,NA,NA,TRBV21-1,TGTGCCAGCAGCAAAGATGAGGGGTTCAGGCTCGCGGGAGGAGATACGCAGTATTTT,CASSKDEGFRLAGGDTQYF
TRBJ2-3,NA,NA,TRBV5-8,TGTGCCGACAAACGAGTAGATACGCAGTATTTT,CADKRVDTQYF